A selection of T cell receptor beta chains follows, all from one sample in a study of T cell responses to AZD1222 COVID-19 vaccine. Profiled with immunoSEQ multiplex PCR; TCRdb holds only in-frame clones, not every one. Counted here are approximately 130,000 clones, approximately 90% occurring once; the ten biggest clones make up around 9.5%. This material consisted of peripheral blood, taken 28 days after the second AZD1222 dose. Receptors originate from an adult who received the AZD1222 COVID-19 vaccine. CDR3s include the opening cysteine and the closing phenylalanine or tryptophan. D genes are given only for firm matches. Rows give clone size only sometimes, using once, few, many, or a class for an expanded clone.

clone size	D gene	V gene	J gene	CDR3 DNA	CDR3 protein
NA	NA	TRBV7-9	TRBJ1-1	TGTGCCAGCAGCGAGCAGGAATTAGCTGAAGCTTTCTTT	CASSEQELAEAFF
NA	NA	TRBV11-2	TRBJ1-2	TGTGCCAGCAGCTTCGGGGGGGGCTACACCTTC	CASSFGGGYTF
NA	NA	TRBV7-2	TRBJ2-3	TGTGCCAGCAGAACTAGCACAGATACGCAGTATTTT	CASRTSTDTQYF
NA	NA	TRBV12-3/TRBV12-4	TRBJ1-1	TGTGCCAGCAGTTTAGGGAACACTGAAGCTTTCTTT	CASSLGNTEAFF
NA	NA	TRBV11-2	TRBJ1-2	TGTGCCAGCAGCGAACAGCAATATGGCTACACCTTC	CASSEQQYGYTF
NA	TRBD1	TRBV3-1/TRBV3-2	TRBJ1-2	TGTGCCAGCAGCCCGGACAGGGGGCGGAACTATGGCTACACCTTC	CASSPDRGRNYGYTF
NA	NA	TRBV9	TRBJ1-3	TGTGCCAGCAGCCCCCGGCTGGGGGGAAACACCATATATTTT	CASSPRLGGNTIYF
NA	NA	TRBV6-4	TRBJ2-3	TGTGCCAGCAGTGTGGGCCGCACGATTCAGGATACGCAGTATTTT	CASSVGRTIQDTQYF
NA	NA	TRBV15	TRBJ2-7	TGTGCCACCAGCAGAGATCGACAGCCCTCCTACGAGCAGTACTTC	CATSRDRQPSYEQYF
few	TRBD1	TRBV30	TRBJ1-4	TGTGCCTGGAGTCCGGGACAGGGAGGTGTTGAAAAACTGTTTTTT	CAWSPGQGGVEKLFF
NA	NA	TRBV28	TRBJ2-7	TGTGCCAGCAGTCCCCTACTAGGCGAGCAGTACTTC	CASSPLLGEQYF
NA	NA	TRBV28	TRBJ1-6	TGTGCCAGCAGTGCCCCTGGGGGTTCACCCCTCCACTTT	CASSAPGGSPLHF
NA	TRBD2	TRBV10-2	TRBJ2-3	TGCGCCAGCATTCGAACCGGGACTAGTTTTCCTTCCGGTACGCAGTATTTT	CASIRTGTSFPSGTQYF
NA	NA	TRBV27	TRBJ2-7	TGTGCCAGCAGCCAAAAGACAGGGGAGGGATACGAGCAGTACTTC	CASSQKTGEGYEQYF
NA	NA	TRBV9	TRBJ1-1	TGTGCCAGCAGCGTAGAGGACGTTCGGACTGAAGCTTTCTTT	CASSVEDVRTEAFF
NA	TRBD1	TRBV18	TRBJ1-2	TGTGCCAGCTCACCAGGGACAGGGGACTATGGCTACACCTTC	CASSPGTGDYGYTF
NA	NA	TRBV21-1	TRBJ2-1	TGTGCCAGCGAGGACAGGCCTACCTACAATGAGCAGTTCTTC	CASEDRPTYNEQFF
NA	TRBD2	TRBV24-1	TRBJ2-1	TGTGCCACCAGTGATGCCTCCAGCGGGAGTAGACCACCCGAGCAGTTCTTC	CATSDASSGSRPPEQFF
NA	NA	TRBV5-1	TRBJ1-5	TGCGCCAGCAGCTTGGGCGGTAGCAATCAGCCCCAGCATTTT	CASSLGGSNQPQHF
NA	TRBD2	TRBV7-2	TRBJ2-2	TGTGCCAGCAGCTTACTTGGCGGACTAGCGGGGGGCTTCGGGGAGCTGTTTTTT	CASSLLGGLAGGFGELFF
NA	NA	TRBV5-1	TRBJ2-7	TGCGCCAGCAGCTTGGCGGGGTTTTACGAGCAGTACTTC	CASSLAGFYEQYF
NA	NA	TRBV5-6	TRBJ1-3	TGTGCCAGCAGCTGGTGGACATTTTCTGGAAACACCATATATTTT	CASSWWTFSGNTIYF
NA	NA	TRBV2	TRBJ1-5	TGTGCCAGCAGTGCGGTTGGACAGCCCCAGCATTTT	CASSAVGQPQHF
NA	TRBD2	TRBV3-1/TRBV3-2	TRBJ2-5	TGTGCCAGCAGACCCGATCCCGGACTAGCGGGAGAGACCCAGTACTTC	CASRPDPGLAGETQYF
NA	TRBD1	TRBV6-4	TRBJ1-5	TGTGCCAGCAGCCAGGGGGTTAATCAGCCCCAGCATTTT	CASSQGVNQPQHF
NA	TRBD1	TRBV5-1	TRBJ1-2	TGCGCCAGCAGCGAAATGACAGGGAACTATGGCTACACCTTC	CASSEMTGNYGYTF
once	NA	TRBV9	TRBJ1-2	TGTGCCAGCAGCGTCACCCCGACAGCTAACTATGGCTACACCTTC	CASSVTPTANYGYTF
NA	NA	TRBV6-5	TRBJ1-1	TGTGCCAGCAGTTACTCGCCAGGGGTAATGAACACTGAAGCTTTCTTT	CASSYSPGVMNTEAFF
NA	NA	TRBV6-7	TRBJ1-5	TGTGCCAGCAGTTCCCGTCCGGGAGACAATCAGCCCCAGCATTTT	CASSSRPGDNQPQHF
NA	NA	TRBV10-3	TRBJ2-5	TGTGCCATCAGTACGGGGGTTCGCCAAGAGACCCAGTACTTC	CAISTGVRQETQYF
NA	NA	TRBV5-1	TRBJ2-5	TGCGCCAGCAGCTTGGGCCACCAAGGTCAAGAGACCCAGTACTTC	CASSLGHQGQETQYF
NA	NA	TRBV29-1	TRBJ2-2	TGCAGCGTTGAGCCACTGGACTATCCGAACACCGGGGAGCTGTTTTTT	CSVEPLDYPNTGELFF